These T cell receptor beta chains were read from a single sample in a study of cytotoxic CD8 clonotypes in ibrutinib-treated CLL. Assay used: immunoSEQ multiplex PCR; TCRdb lists only in-frame clones, some missing. The sample contains about 15,000 clones, more than 45% of which appear only once. The source was PBMCs, collected at an approximately 25-month disease-progression time point, from a patient treated with ibrutinib. These receptors were collected from a human donor with chronic lymphocytic leukemia. The CDR3 runs from the conserved cysteine through the conserved F or W. A D gene is named only where the DNA matches it firmly. A row's size may be missing; if present it is once, few, many or a size class.

j_gene,d_gene,abundance,v_gene,CDR3aa
TRBJ2-1,TRBD2,NA,TRBV2,CASSGSGTSANEQFF
TRBJ1-5,NA,few,TRBV4-1,CASSPSGARPGQKQHF
TRBJ1-3,TRBD1,NA,TRBV5-1,CASAAGQGWFGAGNTIYF
TRBJ2-7,NA,NA,TRBV5-6,CASSLLGGEQYF
TRBJ2-1,NA,NA,TRBV5-6,CASRFRGDNEQFF
TRBJ2-5,TRBD1,few,TRBV4-1,CASSLFQGDQETQYF
TRBJ2-1,NA,few,TRBV7-9,CASSRAPGGSNEQFF
TRBJ2-1,NA,NA,TRBV19,CASRWGFEQFF
TRBJ2-7,NA,many,TRBV29-1,CSVSRDPSNYEQYF
TRBJ1-3,NA,medium-sized,TRBV5-4,CASSSPTGSGNTIYF
TRBJ1-2,NA,NA,TRBV10-2,CASSSYAAGYGYTF
TRBJ2-2,TRBD2,NA,TRBV9,CASSSRTSGYTGELFF
TRBJ1-5,NA,few,TRBV6-5,CASSSNSNQPQHF
TRBJ1-4,NA,few,TRBV13,CASSSPSRGANEKLFF
TRBJ1-1,TRBD1,NA,TRBV7-9,CASSLLVGTGGTEAFF
TRBJ2-5,TRBD1,few,TRBV5-4,CASSPWTGIGETQYF
TRBJ1-3,NA,NA,TRBV29-1,CSVRTPGSSSGNTIYF
TRBJ2-7,TRBD1,NA,TRBV7-9,CASSHSDRGSGEQYF
TRBJ2-6,NA,NA,TRBV5-5,CASSLATEANVLTF
TRBJ2-1,NA,NA,TRBV7-6,CASSLGPGGELYNEQFF
TRBJ1-1,NA,NA,TRBV5-1,CASSLEGRGNTEAFF
TRBJ1-3,NA,NA,TRBV7-9,CASSQEGKLGNTIYF
TRBJ2-1,TRBD2,few,TRBV27,CASSLFWRGDYNEQFF
TRBJ2-7,TRBD1,NA,TRBV5-6,CASSSTGDEQYF
TRBJ1-5,TRBD1,NA,TRBV27,CASRDGQGNQPQHF
TRBJ1-2,NA,medium-sized,TRBV19,CASSIDGYGYTF
TRBJ1-1,TRBD1,few,TRBV2,CASKDRGIAEAFF
TRBJ1-5,NA,medium-sized,TRBV15,CATSRKGEGSNQPQHF
TRBJ1-1,TRBD1,NA,TRBV2,CASSGDRRNTEAFF
TRBJ2-7,NA,NA,TRBV21-1,CASSKHFYEQYF
TRBJ2-7,TRBD1,NA,TRBV6-6,CASSYGSGQGYEQYF
TRBJ1-4,NA,NA,TRBV28,CATYAEATNEKLFF
TRBJ2-7,NA,few,TRBV5-4,CASSWDTSYEQYF
TRBJ2-1,NA,NA,TRBV19,CASSIDHATGSYNEQFF
TRBJ1-2,TRBD1,NA,TRBV5-4,CASSIQGRGNYGYTF
TRBJ1-6,TRBD1,NA,TRBV7-9,CASSHGQANSPLHF
TRBJ1-5,TRBD1,few,TRBV10-2,CASSEFEGAGQPQHF
TRBJ2-2,NA,few,TRBV5-4,CASGEDTGELFF
TRBJ2-7,NA,NA,TRBV4-1,CASSQDSHSGYEQYF
TRBJ1-4,TRBD1,once,TRBV13,CASSLHPRQGAREKLFF
TRBJ1-6,NA,few,TRBV27,CASGVREDSPLHF
TRBJ2-5,NA,NA,TRBV19,CASKSQETQYF
TRBJ2-7,NA,once,TRBV27,CASSFSSRAYEQYF
TRBJ1-5,NA,NA,TRBV25-1,CASSDPGSNQPQHF
TRBJ1-1,NA,few,TRBV29-1,CSVEGGVATEAFF
TRBJ2-3,NA,NA,TRBV5-1,CASIQDTLDTDTQYF
TRBJ2-7,TRBD2,NA,TRBV19,CASSIMGLAGGPRAEQYF